This is a list of T cell receptor beta chains from one sample in a study of blood T cells in healthy people across ages. TCRdb re-called the 5' RACE reads through MiXCR, storing one row per CDR3 protein. Among around 2 million distinct CDR3 sequences, more than 35% were seen once, and the ten largest hold about 21%. The sequencing sample was made of blood. Receptors originate from a human donor in good health. The CDR3 runs from the conserved cysteine through the conserved F or W. A D gene is named only where the DNA matches it firmly. Size is stated for part of the rows, as once, few or many counts, or as a class when the clone is expanded.

v_call	d_call	clone_size	j_call	cdr3_nt	cdr3_aa
TRBV10-3	NA	many	TRBJ1-2	TGTGCCATCAGTGTGGGGGGACTGGCGTCTCCTAACTATGGCTACACCTTC	CAISVGGLASPNYGYTF
TRBV9	TRBD2	NA	TRBJ2-7	TGTGCCAGCAGCGTAGGAGCGGGGGAGACCTACGAGCAGTACTTC	CASSVGAGETYEQYF
TRBV7-3	TRBD1	few	TRBJ2-5	TGTGCCAGCAGCCCCCGGACAGGAGAGACCCGGTACTTC	CASSPRTGETRYF
TRBV5-1	TRBD2	NA	TRBJ2-1	TGCGCCAGCAGCAAAATACGGGGGGGCATCTACAATGAGCAGTTCTTC	CASSKIRGGIYNEQFF
TRBV27	TRBD2	NA	TRBJ2-1	TGTGCCAGCAGTTTATCGGAACTAGCGGGAGAGCAGTTCTTC	CASSLSELAGEQFF
TRBV7-2	NA	NA	TRBJ2-5	TGTGCCAGCAGCTTAGTATCGACCCAGTACTTC	CASSLVSTQYF
TRBV20-1	NA	few	TRBJ2-1	TGCAGTGCTAGTGATGAGCAGTTCTTC	CSASDEQFF
TRBV29-1	NA	NA	TRBJ1-4	TGCAGCGCCAAAAGTGGGCAGCAACTGTTTTTT	CSAKSGQQLFF
TRBV4-1	TRBD1	many	TRBJ2-7	TGCGCCAGCAGCCATCCGGGACAGGGGGCCTACGAGCAGTACTTC	CASSHPGQGAYEQYF
TRBV6-4	TRBD2	few	TRBJ2-1	TGTGCCAGCAGTGACTCCACTAGCGGCGATTACAATGAGCAGTTCTTC	CASSDSTSGDYNEQFF
TRBV12-3/TRBV12-4	NA	NA	TRBJ1-5	TGTGCCAGCAGTTCGGGGCCGGTTCTTAGCAATCAGCCCCAGCATTTT	CASSSGPVLSNQPQHF
TRBV12-3/TRBV12-4	TRBD1	many	TRBJ2-7	TGTGCCAGCAGCCTCCGGGACAGCTCCTACGAGCAGTACTTC	CASSLRDSSYEQYF
TRBV10-1	TRBD1	once	TRBJ2-7	TGCGCCAGCAGTGAGGGCGGGACAGGCTACGAGCAGTACTTC	CASSEGGTGYEQYF
TRBV2	NA	NA	TRBJ2-1	TGTGCCAGCACTCTAGTAAATGAGCAGTTCTTC	CASTLVNEQFF
TRBV24-1	NA	NA	TRBJ2-3	TGTGCCACCAGTGATAGGGGCAGGGGCACAGATACGCAGTATTTT	CATSDRGRGTDTQYF
TRBV10-3	NA	NA	TRBJ2-3	TGTGCCATCAGTGAGGGAGAGCTGTGGTATTTT	CAISEGELWYF
TRBV7-9	NA	few	TRBJ1-1	TGTGCCAGTTGGGCGGGCACTGAAGCTTTCTTT	CASWAGTEAFF
TRBV4-2	TRBD2	once	TRBJ2-3	TGTGCCAGCAGCCAAGTCACCAGCGGGGGGGCGACAGATACGCAGTATTTT	CASSQVTSGGATDTQYF
TRBV3-1	NA	NA	TRBJ2-7	TGTGCCAGCAGCCAAGGAACAGGGAAGCAGTACTTC	CASSQGTGKQYF
TRBV24-1	TRBD1	few	TRBJ1-5	TGTGCCACCAGTGATTGGGACAGGGGCTATGGGAGTAGCAATCAGCCCCAGCATTTT	CATSDWDRGYGSSNQPQHF
TRBV6-6	TRBD2	few	TRBJ2-1	TGTGCCAGCAGTTATCTAGCGGCAAATGAGCAGTTCTTC	CASSYLAANEQFF
TRBV5-1	NA	NA	TRBJ2-7	TGCGCCAGCAGCTTGGCCCCGGCAAGAAACTACGAGCAGTACTTC	CASSLAPARNYEQYF
TRBV5-1	NA	NA	TRBJ2-4	TGCGCCAGCAGCTTGGTGGCACAAAGGGGAGTCAAAAACATTCAGTACTTC	CASSLVAQRGVKNIQYF
TRBV6-1	NA	once	TRBJ1-1	TGTGCCAGCAGTGAAATGGGGGGGCATAGAGCTTTCTTT	CASSEMGGHRAFF
TRBV18	NA	few	TRBJ2-6	TGTGCCAGCTCACCTCCGGCTGGGGCCAACGTCCTGACTTTC	CASSPPAGANVLTF
TRBV20-1	NA	NA	TRBJ2-1	TGCAGTGCTAGAGAGGGCCGTTACAATGAGCAGTTCTTC	CSAREGRYNEQFF
TRBV9	TRBD2	few	TRBJ2-3	TGTGCCAGCAGCGTAGACCAGACTAGCGGCGATGCCACAGATACGCAGTATTTT	CASSVDQTSGDATDTQYF
TRBV5-5	NA	NA	TRBJ1-1	TGTGCCAGCAGCTGGGACACTCGAGGGACTGAAGCTTTCTTT	CASSWDTRGTEAFF
TRBV11-2	NA	few	TRBJ2-7	TGTGCCAGCAGCTTCAGCGGGCCACCTTCCTACGAGCAGTACTTC	CASSFSGPPSYEQYF
TRBV7-2	TRBD1	NA	TRBJ2-1	TGTGCCAGCAGCCAGGGACAGGGGGGATTCTTCGAGCAGTTCTTC	CASSQGQGGFFEQFF
TRBV28	NA	few	TRBJ2-3	TGTGCCAGCAGACACCCGGGGGCGGTCTGGACGGATACGCAGTATTTT	CASRHPGAVWTDTQYF
TRBV7-2	NA	NA	TRBJ2-5	TGTGCCAGCAGCTCCGGGACACTGGGGACCCAGTACTTC	CASSSGTLGTQYF
TRBV10-3	TRBD2	NA	TRBJ2-5	TGTGCCATCAGTGAGTCGACTCCTGAAGGCGGGGGGAACGAGACCCAGTACTTC	CAISESTPEGGGNETQYF
TRBV12-3/TRBV12-4	TRBD1	NA	TRBJ2-1	TGTGCCAGCAGAGCTTCCCGGGACAGGGGGCCAAATGAGCAGTTCTTC	CASRASRDRGPNEQFF
TRBV20-1	TRBD2	few	TRBJ2-7	TGCAGTGCTAGAGATGCGGGGGGCTTCTACGAGCAGTACTTC	CSARDAGGFYEQYF
TRBV20-1	NA	NA	TRBJ1-4	TGCAGTGGTCGGCGACAGCCTAATGAAAAACGGTTTTTT	CSGRRQPNEKRFF
TRBV3-1	TRBD1	NA	TRBJ2-1	TGTGCCAGCAGCCCTGCCGGGACAGGGGTTCACAATGAGCAGTTCTTC	CASSPAGTGVHNEQFF
TRBV24-1	NA	few	TRBJ1-5	TGTGCCACCAGTGATTCTGGAAATCAGCCCCAGCATTTT	CATSDSGNQPQHF
TRBV7-2	NA	NA	TRBJ2-3	TGTGCCAGCAGCCATAATTTCAACCCTAGCACAGATACGCAGTATTTT	CASSHNFNPSTDTQYF
TRBV7-3	NA	few	TRBJ1-6	TGTGCCAGCAGCCCCGATGGGGCTCCTAATTCACCCCTCCACTTT	CASSPDGAPNSPLHF
TRBV7-2	NA	few	TRBJ1-2	TGTGCCAGCAGCCTCTGGGAGGATGGTCTTGGCTACACCTTC	CASSLWEDGLGYTF
TRBV27	NA	NA	TRBJ2-1	TGTGCCAGCAGTCCCGGGTCGAGGGGCACTGAGCAGTTCTTC	CASSPGSRGTEQFF
TRBV24-1	TRBD1	NA	TRBJ2-3	TGTGCCACCAGTGAACCTCCGGGACAGGGGCGGTGGGATACGCAGTATTTT	CATSEPPGQGRWDTQYF
TRBV7-3	TRBD2	few	TRBJ2-1	TGTGCCAGCAGCCCCCAGGGACTACCACTCCACAATGAGCAGTTCTTC	CASSPQGLPLHNEQFF
TRBV4-1	TRBD2	NA	TRBJ2-1	TGCGCCAGCAGCCCGGCCGGGACTAGCGGGAGGGGGACCTACAATGAGCAGTTCTTC	CASSPAGTSGRGTYNEQFF
TRBV7-9	NA	once	TRBJ2-1	TGTGCCAGCAGCGCTAGGGCGGTGGACAATGAGCAGTTCTTC	CASSARAVDNEQFF
TRBV6-5	NA	few	TRBJ2-5	TGTGCCAGCAGACGGGACCTTGGGACCCAGTACTTC	CASRRDLGTQYF
TRBV29-1	NA	NA	TRBJ2-2	TGCAGCGTTGGTAAAGGGGCGTTGAACACCGGGGAGCTGTTTTTT	CSVGKGALNTGELFF
TRBV9	TRBD1	few	TRBJ1-2	TGTGCCAGCAGCACACAGGGGGCACGGAACTATGGCTACACCTTC	CASSTQGARNYGYTF